Listed here is a single T cell receptor (beta chain). CDR1 is SGHAT, CDR2 FQNNGV, per germline. J was trimmed by 4 bases and V by 5 bases; bases with no gene match: 2. The length of the CDR3 is 16 residues. This sample was taken from a study of T cell changes during pregnancy in multiple sclerosis. TCRdb's table, derived via immunoSEQ multiplex PCR, lists solely in-frame clones and lacks some. The sample records around 70,000 clones, roughly 92% being singletons. The clonotype was recovered from a female donor in good health, enrolled as a control in a pregnancy study. This specimen was peripheral blood, taken after pregnancy. V gene TRBV11-2 combines with J gene TRBJ2-1, with 16 nucleotides matching TRBD2. The CDR3 DNA follows: TGTGCCAGCAGCGCGGGACTAGCGGGGGGGTACAATGAGCAGTTCTTC. It is translated as CASSAGLAGGYNEQFF.